The 8 T cell receptor beta chains listed next were all sequenced from one sample in a study of blood T cell repertoires in COVID-19. Sequenced by immunoSEQ multiplex PCR; TCRdb stores in-frame clones only, minus some. Of over 150,000 clones detected, around 85% appear once; the ten largest clones hold approximately 0.6%. Sequenced input: peripheral blood. These TCRs come from a man aged 55 to 70 with COVID-19, enrolled during active disease.

The rearrangement joins TRBV6-5 to TRBJ2-3, with unresolved D. Germline values: CDR1 MNHEY, CDR2 SVGAGI. V lost 4 bases and J lost 6, with 11 bases in between. The CDR3 spans 13 residues. CDR3 protein: CASSLAVLDTQYF. The CDR3 DNA follows: TGTGCCAGCAGTTTAGCAGTTTTGGATACGCAGTATTTT.

The rearrangement uses TRBV7-9 and TRBJ2-6, with 7 bases identical to TRBD1. The CDR3 sequence is 16 residues long. The germline V gene has CDR1 SEHNR and CDR2 FQNEAQ (reference sequence). Trimming removed 4 bases from V and 0 bases from J; junction bases left unmatched: 3. The CDR3 here is CASSSGDSSGANVLTF. The CDR3 region has the DNA TGTGCCAGCAGCTCCGGGGACAGCTCTGGGGCCAACGTCCTGACTTTC.

This clone was seen only once. The V call is TRBV19, the J call TRBJ2-7; TRBD2 aligns across 7 bases. CDR1 is LNHDA and CDR2 is SQIVND in the germline V gene (reference sequence). V lost 5 bases and J lost 6; bases outside the gene matches: 7. This CDR3 spans 13 amino acids. The CDR3 loop is CASSSAGVGEQYF. CDR3 in DNA: TGTGCCAGTAGTTCTGCGGGAGTGGGCGAGCAGTACTTC.

V is TRBV19 and J is TRBJ1-4; 9 bases agree with TRBD1. This CDR3 has 15 amino acids. After removal of 7 bases from V and 4 bases from J, the junction contained 7 bases not matched to a gene. Germline assignment: CDR1 LNHDA and CDR2 SQIVND (reference sequence). The DNA for the CDR3 is TGTGCCAGTATGGGGACAGGGTCTAATAATGAAAAACTGTTTTTT. This encodes CASMGTGSNNEKLFF.

In this sample, this clone turned up once. The CDR3 spells CASTLDRVAQPQHF. The DNA for the CDR3 is TGTGCCAGCACCCTGGACAGGGTGGCTCAGCCCCAGCATTTT. The V call is TRBV28, the J call TRBJ1-5, with 8 bases fitting TRBD1. From germline, CDR1 is MDHEN and CDR2 SYDVKM. The trim removed 7 bases at V and 6 bases at J, leaving 8 bases unmatched. The CDR3 has 14 amino acids.

In the case of this clone: Other DNA sequences in this sample translate to the same CDR3. This CDR3 is CASSPGGNYGYTF. In nucleotides, the CDR3 is TGTGCCAGCTCACCGGGCGGGAACTATGGCTACACCTTC. The J gene is TRBJ1-2, the V gene TRBV18; D unclear. The CDR3 has 13 residues. Trimming left V 3 bases short and J 2 bases short, with 7 bases between. Germline loops: CDR1 KGHSH, CDR2 LQKENI.

The chain is built from TRBV7-6 and TRBJ2-7; D is ambiguous. The CDR3 has 15 amino acids. From germline, CDR1 is SGHVS and CDR2 FNYEAQ. Between the trimmed V and J ends, which lost 1 base and 3 bases, there was a span of 13 bases. DNA of the CDR3: TGTGCCAGCAGCTTAGTGGGCAGGTATAGCTACGAGCAGTACTTC. Protein product: CASSLVGRYSYEQYF.

This clone was found a few times. In the same sample, other DNA sequences code for this CDR3. The chain combines TRBV7-2 with TRBJ2-7; 9 bases map to TRBD1. CDR1 is SGHTA, CDR2 FQGNSA, per germline. V was clipped by 4 bases and J by 3 bases; unmatched bases: 4. This CDR3 comprises 14 residues. The CDR3 reads CASSWGQGVYEQYF. CDR3 sequence (DNA): TGTGCCAGCAGCTGGGGACAGGGAGTCTACGAGCAGTACTTC. Variable domain in full (rest from reference TRBV7-2 and TRBJ2-7): GAGVSQSPSNKVTEKGKDVELRCDPISGHTALYWYRQSLGQGLEFLIYFQGNSAPDKSGLPSDRFSAERTGGSVSTLTIQRTQQEDSAVYLCASSWGQGVYEQYFGPGTRLTVT.